This T cell receptor (beta chain) came from a study of technical replicates of blood from a few donors. TCRdb keeps only in-frame clones here, not all; method: immunoSEQ multiplex PCR. This repertoire shows roughly 80,000 clones, under 96% found once; its top ten account for approximately 0.39%. Between the trimmed V and J ends, which lost 7 bases and 5 bases, there was a span of 17 bases. CDR3 size: 15 residues. Per germline, CDR1 MGHDK and CDR2 SYGVNS. This clone was seen more than once but under ten times. Sequenced material: T cells isolated from PBMCs. The TCR comes from a human donor in good health. The genes are TRBV25-1 and TRBJ1-4, with D tentatively TRBD1 (5 bases). Written as DNA, the CDR3 is TGTGCCAGCAAGGGGTTCGGCGGGAGCAATGAAAAACTGTTTTTT. Its translation: CASKGFGGSNEKLFF. The full variable domain, its missing parts supplied by reference TRBV25-1 and TRBJ1-4, is EADIYQTPRYLVIGTGKKITLECSQTMGHDKMYWYQQDPGMELHLIHYSYGVNSTEKGDLSSESTVSRIRTEHFPLTLESARPSHTSQYLCASKGFGGSNEKLFFGSGTQLSVL.